These T cell receptor beta chains were read from a single sample in a study of cytomegalovirus exposure and HLA in healthy donors. Clones were read by immunoSEQ multiplex PCR, and TCRdb kept only the in-frame ones, dropping some. The sample includes tens of thousands of clones. The specimen was PBMCs. These TCRs come from a man between 50 and 59 years old in good health and CMV-seronegative. CDR3s include the opening cysteine and the closing phenylalanine or tryptophan. Fields, in order: V gene, CDR3 protein.

TRBV19 | CASSKQGELNTEAFF
TRBV29-1 | CSVPGQGAPYEQYF
TRBV2 | CASSPGTLSNQPQHF
TRBV5-4 | CASSLDRTNEKLFF
TRBV7-2 | CASSFSGGAVGEQFF
TRBV19 | CASSRQLNSPLHF
TRBV7-6 | CASSLWTGAGNTIYF
TRBV6-1 | CASSEALFRTQYF
TRBV2 | CASSGSRDLDQPQHF
TRBV28 | CASSTTGRGPYNEQFF
TRBV2 | CASVKNRQLNQPQHF
TRBV30 | CAWRASGEETQYF
TRBV28 | CASNIRVGNTEAFF
TRBV4-3 | CASSREGSSYNEQFF
TRBV6-5 | CASSYGPVNYGYTF
TRBV7-9 | CASSLITGGAAGANVLTF
TRBV28 | CASSPTQGRWEQYF
TRBV5-8 | CASSLVLRLAAYNEQFF
TRBV5-1 | CASHSPTGTAYNEQFF
TRBV6-5 | CASSYAALYGYTF
TRBV14 | CASSLVGGSSSVQYF
TRBV7-2 | CASSPSIGSGRNQPQHF
TRBV27 | CASSSLRGTNTGELFF
TRBV27 | CASSVGHTDTGELFF
TRBV5-3 | CARSLVGGQTTLAEQYF
TRBV6-1 | CASSERGWNSPLHF
TRBV7-7 | CASSLGLDRGLYNEQFF
TRBV19 | CASLDSTSYEQYF
TRBV28 | CASSYLLQGAEANQPQHF
TRBV7-9 | CASSPTGANYGYTF
TRBV7-3 | CASSVHTDTQYF
TRBV9 | CASSVFDGDGYTF
TRBV6-5 | CASSYSPGKTQYF
TRBV19 | CASSMQYLNTEAFF
TRBV5-1 | CASSFGTGGGREKLFF
TRBV6-6 | CASSYRQGGNQPQHF
TRBV14 | CASSQRKILRDRVYGEQFF
TRBV29-1 | CSVSTGGIAYEQYF
TRBV19 | CASSIDQGAADGYTF
TRBV30 | CAWSVLADTQYF
TRBV2 | CASSVNRGNTDTQYF
TRBV5-4 | CASSLDRYGYTF
TRBV10-3 | CAISPTGDGYTF
TRBV2 | CASIKQGSYNEQFF
TRBV6-1 | CASSGLRGGKEPQHF
TRBV19 | CASSVDRGTEAFF
TRBV4-3 | CASSQASGQRETQYF
TRBV7-3 | CASSLRQGAVTGELFF
TRBV2 | CASSEGGRNNYGYTF
TRBV9 | CASSPPQGNSPLHF
TRBV6-5 | CASLSGGAYNEQFF